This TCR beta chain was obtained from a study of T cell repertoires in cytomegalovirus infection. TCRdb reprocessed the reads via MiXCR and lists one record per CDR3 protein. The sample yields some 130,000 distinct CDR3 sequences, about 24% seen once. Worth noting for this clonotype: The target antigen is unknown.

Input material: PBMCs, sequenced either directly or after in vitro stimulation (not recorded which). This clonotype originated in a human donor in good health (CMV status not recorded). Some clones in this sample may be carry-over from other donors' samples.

The CDR3 sequence is CAWTGQGVDEQFF. The CDR3 DNA follows: TGTGCCTGGACAGGACAGGGGGTGGATGAGCAGTTCTTC. This chain links TRBV30 with TRBJ2-1; 10 positions match TRBD1. J was trimmed by 8 bases and V by 4 bases; bases with no gene match: 5. This CDR3 comprises 13 residues. Germline CDR1 is GTSNPN and CDR2 is SVGIG (reference sequence).